Below, one T cell receptor (beta chain) is given with its context. What it recognizes is unknown. Replicate sorted-subset PCRs were loaded with around 0.2 ug DNA, about 30,000 T cell genomes. Sequenced by immunoSEQ multiplex PCR; TCRdb stores in-frame clones only, minus some. The sample includes 1.5 million to 2.5 million clones, over 85% of them seen just once. The CDR3 contains 18 residues. Trimming pared 5 bases from V and 5 bases from J, leaving 24 bases between. Per the germline V gene, CDR1 is MGHRA and CDR2 is YSYEKL. The data belong to a study of shared clonotypes between healthy human individuals. Study-level information: Plates per donor: three CD4 naive, three CD4 memory, two CD8 naive, one CD8 memory. The study's findings and limits: Memory subsets had estimated richness that was generally smaller than that of naive subsets.

Positively selected for CCR7, the CD45RO-negative cells used as naive CD8 cells excluded terminally differentiated effector memory CD45RA+ cells. The genes are TRBV4-1 and TRBJ2-2; D may be TRBD1 or TRBD2 (7 bases each). Sequenced sample: naive CD8+ T cells sorted from blood. The receptor was isolated from a man aged 18 to 29 in good health. The CDR3, as DNA: TGCGCCAGCAGCGAACGAACGCCAGGGGGGGGCGAGACCGGGGAGCTGTTTTTT. As protein: CASSERTPGGGETGELFF.